A selection of T cell receptor beta chains follows, all from one sample in a study of blood T cell repertoires in COVID-19. TCRdb keeps only in-frame clones here, not all; method: immunoSEQ multiplex PCR. The sample holds fewer than 200,000 clones, around four fifths seen once. Specimen: peripheral blood. The receptors were gathered from a woman older than 75 with acute or convalescent COVID-19. The CDR3 runs from the conserved cysteine through the conserved F or W. The order of the fields is V gene, clone size, D gene, J gene, CDR3 DNA, CDR3 protein. D genes are given only for firm matches. The size entry is marked missing in some rows and otherwise reads once, few, many or a size class.

V: TRBV6-5
size: once
D: TRBD2
J: TRBJ2-1
DNA: TGTGCCAGCAGCCTCCCGGGACTAGGGAGGAATGAGCAGTTCTTC
CDR3: CASSLPGLGRNEQFF

V: TRBV10-1
size: NA
D: NA
J: TRBJ2-2
DNA: TGCGCCAGCAGTGAGTCGAACCAACGAGGCGGGGAGCTGTTTTTT
CDR3: CASSESNQRGGELFF

V: TRBV29-1
size: NA
D: NA
J: TRBJ2-3
DNA: TGCAGCGTTGAAGATCCCCAGGGGAGCACAGATACGCAGTATTTT
CDR3: CSVEDPQGSTDTQYF

V: TRBV5-1
size: NA
D: NA
J: TRBJ2-7
DNA: TGCGCCAGCAGCTTGGCCTCCGGGAGCTTCAACGAGCAGTACTTC
CDR3: CASSLASGSFNEQYF

V: TRBV4-2
size: NA
D: NA
J: TRBJ2-1
DNA: TGTGCCAGCACCGGAGGGGATTATGAGCAGTTCTTC
CDR3: CASTGGDYEQFF

V: TRBV29-1
size: NA
D: NA
J: TRBJ2-7
DNA: TGCAGCGCCCAGGGGAGTCTAGTCTACGAGCAGTACTTC
CDR3: CSAQGSLVYEQYF

V: TRBV29-1
size: NA
D: NA
J: TRBJ1-1
DNA: TGCAGCGTTGGGCGGGCGGGAACTGAAGCTTTCTTT
CDR3: CSVGRAGTEAFF

V: TRBV30
size: NA
D: TRBD2
J: TRBJ2-3
DNA: TGTGCCTGGAGTGTAGGAAGCGGGAGTAGAACAGATACGCAGTATTTT
CDR3: CAWSVGSGSRTDTQYF

V: TRBV10-3
size: once
D: TRBD1
J: TRBJ1-3
DNA: TGTGCCATCACCTCGGACAGGGGAAACACCATATATTTT
CDR3: CAITSDRGNTIYF

V: TRBV20-1
size: NA
D: NA
J: TRBJ1-2
DNA: TGCAGTGCTAGTGTCGGGAACTATGGCTACACCTTC
CDR3: CSASVGNYGYTF

V: TRBV5-1
size: NA
D: NA
J: TRBJ1-6
DNA: TGCGCCAGCAGCTACGGGACACAATCACCCCTCCACTTT
CDR3: CASSYGTQSPLHF

V: TRBV6-5
size: NA
D: TRBD1
J: TRBJ1-4
DNA: TGTGCCAGCAGTCCCGCGACAGGGGGCGATGAAAAACTGTTTTTT
CDR3: CASSPATGGDEKLFF

V: TRBV29-1
size: NA
D: NA
J: TRBJ1-1
DNA: TGCAGCTCCCCGGGCCAGGGAGGCACTGAAGCTTTCTTT
CDR3: CSSPGQGGTEAFF

V: TRBV5-8
size: few
D: TRBD1
J: TRBJ2-1
DNA: TGTGCCAGCAGCTTGGTACGGGACAGTTACAATGAGCAGTTCTTC
CDR3: CASSLVRDSYNEQFF

V: TRBV28
size: few
D: NA
J: TRBJ1-1
DNA: TGTGCCAGCAGTTTTCTTGAGGGTATCACTGAAGCTTTCTTT
CDR3: CASSFLEGITEAFF

V: TRBV30
size: NA
D: NA
J: TRBJ2-3
DNA: TGTGCCTGGACTAGCACTTACACAGATACGCAGTATTTT
CDR3: CAWTSTYTDTQYF

V: TRBV7-2
size: NA
D: TRBD2
J: TRBJ2-1
DNA: TGTGCCAGCAGCTTAGCAGTAGCGGGAGGGTACAATGAGCAGTTCTTC
CDR3: CASSLAVAGGYNEQFF

V: TRBV29-1
size: NA
D: TRBD1
J: TRBJ2-1
DNA: TGCAGCGTTGAAGGAGCCCAGGGGGCGTACAATGAGCAGTTCTTC
CDR3: CSVEGAQGAYNEQFF

V: TRBV9
size: NA
D: TRBD2
J: TRBJ2-1
DNA: TGTGCCAGCAGCCCGAGGGGCGGGAGCGGGTACAATGAGCAGTTCTTC
CDR3: CASSPRGGSGYNEQFF

V: TRBV10-3
size: NA
D: NA
J: TRBJ1-2
DNA: TGTGCCATCAACCCCGAGAGGTGGGTCGACTATGGCTACACCTTC
CDR3: CAINPERWVDYGYTF

V: TRBV15
size: NA
D: TRBD2
J: TRBJ2-5
DNA: TGTGCCACCAGCAGAGGGGGCGGGAGGGCCGTGGAGACCCAGTACTTC
CDR3: CATSRGGGRAVETQYF

V: TRBV6-5
size: NA
D: NA
J: TRBJ1-2
DNA: TGTGCCAGCAGTCCTGACATCCTTTGGGACTATGGCTACACCTTC
CDR3: CASSPDILWDYGYTF

V: TRBV19
size: NA
D: TRBD2
J: TRBJ2-1
DNA: TGTGCCAGTAGTATAGTGGCAGCGGGGACTTACAATGAGCAGTTCTTC
CDR3: CASSIVAAGTYNEQFF

V: TRBV4-3
size: few
D: TRBD2
J: TRBJ2-1
DNA: TGCGCCAGCAGCCAAGATCCATCCCGACTGGGCGGGAGGGCCGTTCGGCAGTTCTTC
CDR3: CASSQDPSRLGGRAVRQFF

V: TRBV5-1
size: NA
D: TRBD1
J: TRBJ1-1
DNA: TGCGCCAGCAGCTCCGCTCAGACAGGGGGCACTGAAGCTTTCTTT
CDR3: CASSSAQTGGTEAFF

V: TRBV7-9
size: NA
D: NA
J: TRBJ2-7
DNA: TGTGCCAGCAGCTTAGCGGGAGGAATCTACGAGCAGTACTTC
CDR3: CASSLAGGIYEQYF

V: TRBV7-9
size: once
D: TRBD1
J: TRBJ1-1
DNA: TGTGCCAGCAGCTTCCCACAGGGGGGCATCACTGAAGCTTTCTTT
CDR3: CASSFPQGGITEAFF

V: TRBV7-9
size: few
D: NA
J: TRBJ2-5
DNA: TGTGCCAGCAGCTTAGGGGCAGAAGAGACCCAGTACTTC
CDR3: CASSLGAEETQYF

V: TRBV5-1
size: NA
D: TRBD1
J: TRBJ1-3
DNA: TGCGCCAGCAGCCCCGGGACAGGGATGGATACCGGAAACACCATATATTTT
CDR3: CASSPGTGMDTGNTIYF

V: TRBV5-1
size: NA
D: NA
J: TRBJ2-7
DNA: TGCGCCAGCAGCTTGAGAGGCCGCCCCTACGAGCAGTACTTC
CDR3: CASSLRGRPYEQYF

V: TRBV6-6
size: few
D: NA
J: TRBJ1-5
DNA: TGTGCCAGCAGTGCTCTAGGAAATCAGCTCCAGCATTTT
CDR3: CASSALGNQLQHF

V: TRBV7-2
size: NA
D: NA
J: TRBJ2-3
DNA: TGTGCCAGCAGCTCCGGCGGGAAACGTGCTACAGATACGCAGTATTTT
CDR3: CASSSGGKRATDTQYF

V: TRBV6-2/TRBV6-3
size: NA
D: TRBD2
J: TRBJ2-7
DNA: TGTGCCAGCAGTTACCAGGGGACTAGCGGGAATTTCAGGTACGAGCAGTACTTC
CDR3: CASSYQGTSGNFRYEQYF

V: TRBV18
size: once
D: NA
J: TRBJ1-1
DNA: TGTGCCAGCTCACCACTGGGGGCGGGCACTGAAGCTTTCTTT
CDR3: CASSPLGAGTEAFF

V: TRBV7-2
size: NA
D: NA
J: TRBJ1-3
DNA: TGTGCCAGCAGCTTAGGGACAGACGGAAACACCATATATTTT
CDR3: CASSLGTDGNTIYF

V: TRBV7-2
size: NA
D: NA
J: TRBJ1-2
DNA: TGTGCCAGCAGCTTTGGGGGGGCGAGGAACTATGGCTACACCTTC
CDR3: CASSFGGARNYGYTF

V: TRBV4-1
size: NA
D: NA
J: TRBJ2-7
DNA: TGCGCCAGCAGCCAAGATTCGGTCTCCTACGAGCAGTACTTC
CDR3: CASSQDSVSYEQYF

V: TRBV6-1
size: few
D: NA
J: TRBJ2-7
DNA: TGTGCCAGCAGTGAAGTGGGGGGGCAGGCGGCCTACGAGCAGTACTTC
CDR3: CASSEVGGQAAYEQYF

V: TRBV12-5
size: NA
D: TRBD1
J: TRBJ1-2
DNA: TGTGCTAGTGCCCAGGACAGGGGATATGCCTACACCTTC
CDR3: CASAQDRGYAYTF

V: TRBV12-3/TRBV12-4
size: NA
D: TRBD1
J: TRBJ1-4
DNA: TGTGCCAGCAGTTACGACAGGGGAGAAAAACTGTTTTTT
CDR3: CASSYDRGEKLFF